One T cell receptor beta chain is described in this entry. This sample is drawn from a study of memory CD8 T cells in hepatitis C reinfection. Study-wide context: Reinfection meant HCV RNA positivity after two negatives ≥60 days apart.

After removal of 0 bases from V and 2 bases from J, the junction contained 5 bases not matched to a gene. Germline-derived CDR1 and CDR2 are SGDLS and YYNGEE. This CDR3 is 19 amino acids long. The time point is: peak reinfection, 3 to 8 weeks after reinfection detection. Sorted cells were sequenced directly ex vivo without any in vitro expansion. Total naive CD8 T cells were sorted as viable CD3+ CD8+ CD45RO- cells from two donors. Clones were sequenced by immunoSEQ multiplex PCR, and TCRdb holds only the in-frame ones, with some missing. The sample includes 44,000 or so clones, approximately 87% of them seen just once.

The chain has TRBV9 and TRBJ2-2; 15 nucleotides line up with TRBD2. Sequencing used naive CD8+ T cells sorted from blood. The clonotype was recovered from a man between 18 and 29 years old with hepatitis C virus infection. CDR3 region: CASSVGGLAGGFNTGELFF. In DNA, the CDR3 is TGTGCCAGCAGCGTAGGAGGACTAGCGGGGGGGTTCAACACCGGGGAGCTGTTTTTT.